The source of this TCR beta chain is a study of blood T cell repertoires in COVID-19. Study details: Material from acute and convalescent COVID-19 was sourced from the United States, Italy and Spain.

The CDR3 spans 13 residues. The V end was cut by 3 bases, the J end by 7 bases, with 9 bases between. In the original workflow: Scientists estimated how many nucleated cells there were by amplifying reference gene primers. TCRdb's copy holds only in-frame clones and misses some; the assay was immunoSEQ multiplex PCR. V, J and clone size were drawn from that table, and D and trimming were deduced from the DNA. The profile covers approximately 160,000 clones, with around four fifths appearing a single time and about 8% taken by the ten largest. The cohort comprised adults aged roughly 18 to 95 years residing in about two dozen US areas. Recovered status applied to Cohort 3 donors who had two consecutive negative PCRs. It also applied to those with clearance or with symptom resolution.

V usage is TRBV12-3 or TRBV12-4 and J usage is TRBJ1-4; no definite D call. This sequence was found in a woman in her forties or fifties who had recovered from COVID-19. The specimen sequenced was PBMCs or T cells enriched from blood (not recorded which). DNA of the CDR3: TGTGCCAGCAGTTTGTCAGGAAGTGAAAAACTGTTTTTT. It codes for CASSLSGSEKLFF.